The text below deals with one T cell receptor beta chain. The entry originates in a study of blood T cell repertoires in COVID-19. Study at large: The United States, Italy and Spain supplied acute and convalescent COVID-19 samples. T cells, B-cell-depleted T cells, or PBMCs provided the cDNA or gDNA that served as material.

This CDR3 region has 15 residues. Trimming removed 3 bases from V and 1 base from J; junction bases left unmatched: 7. Germline-derived CDR1 and CDR2 are DFQATT and SNEGSKA (reference sequence). In the study's own analysis: Amplified reference gene primers provided the basis for estimating nucleated cell counts. Profiling relied on immunoSEQ multiplex PCR, and the TCRdb table lists in-frame clones only, not all of them. D and trimming were read from the DNA, whereas the V and J calls and clone size are those reported in that table. Seen here are some 170,000 clones, more than 80% observed once, and the top ten hold around 8%.

The rearrangement joins TRBV20-1 to TRBJ2-5, with 8 positions matching TRBD1. The sequencing input was peripheral blood. This receptor was obtained from a woman in her sixties with acute or convalescent COVID-19. CDR3 DNA sequence: TGCAGTGCTAGTCCGACAGGGGCCCGCCAAGAGACCCAGTACTTC. Encoded protein: CSASPTGARQETQYF.